This T cell receptor beta chain was found in a study of blood T cell repertoires in COVID-19 (dated by TCRdb to 2019 to 2021). For context, the study as a whole: The collaborator samples originated in the United States, Italy and Spain and spanned the acute and convalescent phases of COVID-19. Nearly every sample came with metadata listing a de-identified subject ID, COVID-19 status, age in years and sex. A freely available public database, intended as a resource for researchers studying the immune response to SARS-CoV-2, is where the repertoires were released. The dataset comprised deeply sampled blood TCRbeta repertoires from subjects exposed to, actively infected with, or recovered from COVID-19. The samples were drawn from two sources: the first 160 participants of the ongoing ImmuneRACE study, and 1,000 to 1,500 subjects contributed by 6 global collaborators. The material from the prospective study consisted of cDNA or gDNA derived from T cells, B-cell-depleted T cells, or PBMCs. Where available, HLA class I and class II types were obtained from metadata supplied by the sample provider rather than from assay-based typing. General findings and caveats noted by the study authors: The quantity of clinical and demographic metadata differed by source and by participant and was supplied without curation.

A word on this clone: What antigen it recognizes has not been identified. Qualities for individual bases were not recorded, and no much larger clone is one base off.

The immunoSEQ Assay, a bias-controlled multiplex PCR, was used to amplify TCRbeta CDR3 regions from genomic DNA. The published analysis was carried out like this. The number of nucleated cells in each sample was estimated by amplification of reference gene primers within the assay. To quantify the absolute abundance of each unique TCRbeta CDR3 rearrangement, sequence reads were collapsed and filtered. For each sample, productive Simpson clonality was calculated as the square root of Simpson's diversity index over productive rearrangements. Drawn from immuneACCESS, this table holds only the in-frame rearrangements with V and J called that TCRdb kept. Clones are partly lost; checked studies trace under half to an unresolved V gene and leave the rest unexplained. That table furnishes V, J and clone size, whereas the DNA furnished D and trimming. The sample yields approximately 170,000 clones; about four fifths were counted once. Roughly 2% of the sample goes to the ten largest clones.

Each collaborating institution followed its own protocols to collect whole blood in K2EDTA tubes. For TCRbeta analysis, collaborators shipped samples as frozen whole blood, isolated PBMCs, or DNA extracted from either of those sample types. Cut back by 5 bases and 1 base, the V and J ends lie 16 bases apart. From the cysteine through the phenylalanine, the CDR3 covers 16 amino acids. This entry keeps only the CDR3 DNA: 48 bases, framed from base 1. Sequences SGHDT (CDR1) and YYEEEE (CDR2) are obtained from the germline V gene. The rearrangement combines TRBV5-6 with TRBJ2-1; TRBD1 might be the D gene, on 6 matching bases. The specimen was peripheral blood. This receptor was obtained from an elderly woman with acute or convalescent COVID-19. The CDR3 in this case is CASSFQAGVSYNEQFF. Here is the DNA: TGTGCCAGCAGTTTTCAGGCAGGGGTGTCCTACAATGAGCAGTTCTTC.